These 18 T cell receptor beta chains were sequenced from one sample in a study of control samples from healthy donors and cancer patients. Produced via immunoSEQ multiplex PCR; TCRdb's table is partial and in-frame only. The table records 150,000 to 200,000 clones, around 90% of them present only once. The sample was blood. These receptors all stem from a man in his thirties or forties in good health.

The chain combines TRBV9 with TRBJ2-1; tentative D call: TRBD1 (5 bases). Trimming left V 4 bases short and J 7 bases short, with 12 bases between. The CDR3 loop spans 13 amino acids. CDR1 and CDR2 from the germline V gene are SGDLS and YYNGEE. CDR3 region: CASSPQNRNEQFF. The CDR3 bases are TGTGCCAGCAGCCCACAAAACAGGAATGAGCAGTTCTTC.

This chain connects TRBV5-4 to TRBJ2-1, with 10 bases aligning to TRBD1. Germline loops: CDR1 SGHNT, CDR2 YYREEE (reference sequence). The CDR3 is made up of 15 amino acids. Trimming took 2 bases from V and 4 from J; bases not matched to a gene: 3. The CDR3 is CASSFSGQGYNEQFF. CDR3 nucleotides: TGTGCCAGCAGCTTCTCGGGACAGGGGTACAATGAGCAGTTCTTC.

V is TRBV27 and J is TRBJ1-2, with TRBD1 as a possible D gene (5 bases). Germline CDR1 is MNHEY and CDR2 is SMNVEV (reference sequence). V lost 8 bases and J 2 bases, leaving 12 bases between the germline ends. CDR3 length: 13 amino acids. The CDR3 coding sequence is TGTGCCAGCCGCTACCGGGGGAACTATGGCTACACCTTC. Its protein is CASRYRGNYGYTF.

V gene TRBV7-6 combines with J gene TRBJ1-4, with D possibly matching TRBD1 (6 bases). V gave up 2 bases and J gave up 3 bases, with 10 bases separating them. Germline lookup yields CDR1 SGHVS and CDR2 FNYEAQ. This CDR3 has 15 residues. The CDR3: CASSLTDRPNEKLFF. The DNA of the CDR3 is TGTGCCAGCAGCTTAACGGACAGACCTAATGAAAAACTGTTTTTT.

The genes are TRBV5-1 and TRBJ1-1, with a possible D match to TRBD1 (6 bases). CDR3 length equals 15 residues. Trimming took off 4 bases at V and 4 bases at J, with 17 bases between the two ends. Germline V gene data show CDR1 as SGHRS and CDR2 as YFSETQ. CDR3 nucleotides: TGCGCCAGCAGCCTGCTGGGGGGCGCGGGCACTGAAGCTTTCTTT. This translates into CASSLLGGAGTEAFF.

V usage is TRBV24-1 and J usage is TRBJ1-4; D is ambiguous. Deletions cut 4 bases from V and 5 bases from J, with 10 bases between. CDR1 KGHDR and CDR2 SFDVKD come from the germline V gene. This CDR3 region has 14 residues. The CDR3 region is CATSDTGPNEKLFF. The CDR3 nucleotides read TGTGCCACCAGTGACACCGGGCCGAATGAAAAACTGTTTTTT.

This rearrangement joins TRBV2 to TRBJ1-5, with D hard to call. The length of the CDR3 is 13 residues. The V gene lost 7 bases and the J gene lost 4 bases, with 11 bases spanning the gap. Germline V gene sequence: CDR1 SNHLY, CDR2 FYNNEI. The CDR3 nucleotides are TGTGCCAGCACCAGGAACGCAAATCAGCCCCAGCATTTT. The encoded protein is CASTRNANQPQHF.

CDR3 sequence: CASSSRGTGGGGYTF. The CDR3 nucleotides read TGTGCCAGCAGTTCTCGGGGGACAGGGGGAGGTGGCTACACCTTC. This chain uses TRBV6-5 with TRBJ1-2; 11 positions agree with TRBD1. Unmatched junction bases numbered 8, after V lost 4 bases and J lost 7 bases. Germline CDR1 and CDR2: MNHEY and SVGAGI. This CDR3 contains 15 residues.

The chain couples TRBV7-2 to TRBJ1-5, with TRBD1 matching 10 bases. Germline CDR1 reads SGHTA; CDR2 reads FQGNSA. Trimming removed 3 bases from V and 1 base from J; junction bases left unmatched: 6. The CDR3 is made up of 17 amino acids. CDR3 sequence (DNA): TGTGCCAGCAGCTTGGGCCCGGGACAGGGGAGCAATCAGCCCCAGCATTTT. Its translation: CASSLGPGQGSNQPQHF.

The chain employs TRBV7-3 and TRBJ2-6; TRBD1 matches 7 bases. Germline CDR1 is SGHTA and CDR2 is FQGTGA. The V segment lost 2 bases and the J segment 0 bases; nucleotides outside the gene matches: 1. This CDR3 is 16 amino acids long. This CDR3 reads CASSLYRGSGANVLTF. In nucleotides, the CDR3 is TGTGCCAGCAGCTTATACAGGGGCTCTGGGGCCAACGTCCTGACTTTC.

The chain employs TRBV27 and TRBJ2-7; D possibly corresponds to TRBD2 (6 bases). V lost 5 bases to trimming and J lost 0 bases, with 14 bases between them. From germline, CDR1 is MNHEY and CDR2 SMNVEV (reference sequence). CDR3 length: 15 residues. CDR3 sequence (DNA): TGTGCCAGCAGTCCCCGGGAGTCCAGCTCCTACGAGCAGTACTTC. Amino acid sequence: CASSPRESSSYEQYF.

This clone was seen a few times. The genes are TRBV11-2 and TRBJ1-5, with no clear D. Trimming removed 0 bases at V and 6 bases at J, with 9 bases between. Germline V gene lookup returns CDR1 SGHAT and CDR2 FQNNGV. The CDR3 sequence is 14 residues long. DNA for the CDR3: TGTGCCAGCAGCTTAGACCAAATAGGTCAGCCCCAGCATTTT. Protein product: CASSLDQIGQPQHF.

V is TRBV5-1 and J is TRBJ2-2; 11 bases align to TRBD1. V lost 4 bases, J lost 0 bases, and 2 bases stayed unmatched. The CDR3 runs to 16 residues. Germline V CDR1 and CDR2: SGHRS, YFSETQ. CDR3 DNA sequence: TGCGCCAGCAGCGTGGACAGGGGGCCGAACACCGGGGAGCTGTTTTTT. Residues: CASSVDRGPNTGELFF.

In this sample, this clone turned up once. The chain uses TRBV27 and TRBJ1-1; D gene uncertain. The CDR3 consists of 16 residues. Between the trimmed V and J ends, which lost 3 bases and 1 base, there was a span of 15 bases. CDR1 is MNHEY and CDR2 is SMNVEV in the germline V gene (reference sequence). The CDR3 coding sequence is TGTGCCAGCAGTTTTACGGGGAGAGGAGCGAACACTGAAGCTTTCTTT. It is translated as CASSFTGRGANTEAFF.

V is TRBV5-1 and J is TRBJ2-5; D is unclear. Per germline, CDR1 SGHRS and CDR2 YFSETQ. This CDR3 contains 14 residues. V was cut by 0 bases and J by 5 bases, with 11 bases left in between. CDR3 DNA: TGCGCCAGCAGCTTGGAAGGGTTGGTGGAGACCCAGTACTTC. Its protein is CASSLEGLVETQYF. The full variable domain, completed using reference TRBV5-1 and TRBJ2-5, is KAGVTQTPRYLIKTRGQQVTLSCSPISGHRSVSWYQQTPGQGLQFLFEYFSETQRNKGNFPGRFSGRQFSNSRSEMNVSTLELGDSALYLCASSLEGLVETQYFGPGTRLLVL.

The rearrangement uses TRBV5-1 and TRBJ2-3; D tentatively fits TRBD1 or TRBD2 (5 bases each). This CDR3 has 15 residues. Trimming pared 0 bases from V and 4 bases from J, leaving 12 bases between. Germline V lookup: CDR1 SGHRS, CDR2 YFSETQ. The CDR3 is CASSLAGTGSDTQYF. CDR3 nucleotide sequence: TGCGCCAGCAGCTTGGCGGGAACAGGCTCAGATACGCAGTATTTT.

The V and J genes are TRBV5-1 and TRBJ2-1; 9 bases line up with TRBD1. The CDR3 loop spans 15 amino acids. Germline assignment: CDR1 SGHRS and CDR2 YFSETQ. With 5 bases clipped from V and 7 bases from J, the junction kept 10 bases outside the gene matches. The CDR3 region is CASSAGTGFLNEQFF. The CDR3 DNA reads as TGCGCCAGCAGTGCAGGGACAGGGTTTCTAAATGAGCAGTTCTTC.

The chain joins TRBV27 to TRBJ2-2, with unresolved D. Trimming removed 3 bases at V and 4 bases at J, with 18 bases between. Germline V lookup: CDR1 MNHEY, CDR2 SMNVEV (reference sequence). The CDR3 contains 17 residues. The CDR3 sequence is CASSFGPWSGSTGELFF. The CDR3 nucleotides are TGTGCCAGCAGTTTTGGACCTTGGAGTGGATCCACCGGGGAGCTGTTTTTT.